These T cell receptor beta chains were read from a single sample in a study of blood T cell repertoires in COVID-19. TCRdb's table, derived via immunoSEQ multiplex PCR, lists solely in-frame clones and lacks some. The data hold 250,000 to 350,000 clones, with more than 75% observed a single time. Sequences were obtained from PBMCs or T cells enriched from blood (not recorded which). These receptors were taken from a man aged 55 to 70 who had recovered from COVID-19. The CDR3 runs from the conserved cysteine through the conserved F or W. The D gene is left open where the match is weak. A row's size may be missing; if present it is once, few, many or a size class.

CASSQDRGTTDTQYF,TGTGCCAGCTCACAGGACAGGGGAACGACAGATACGCAGTATTTT,TRBD1,NA,TRBV18,TRBJ2-3
CASSPTGRGTEAFF,TGTGCCAGCTCACCCACAGGGAGGGGGACTGAAGCTTTCTTT,NA,NA,TRBV18,TRBJ1-1
CASSLRGGGGTDTQYF,TGTGCCAGCAGCTTGCGGGGGGGCGGGGGCACAGATACGCAGTATTTT,TRBD2,NA,TRBV5-5,TRBJ2-3
CASSELIGVGELFF,TGTGCCAGCAGCGAACTAATCGGGGTCGGGGAGCTGTTTTTT,NA,NA,TRBV7-2,TRBJ2-2
CASSEIRVNTEAFF,TGTGCCAGCAGCGAGATACGGGTGAACACTGAAGCTTTCTTT,NA,NA,TRBV9,TRBJ1-1
CASSSLTGPQHF,TGTGCCAGCAGTTCCCTCACGGGGCCCCAGCATTTT,NA,NA,TRBV6-2/TRBV6-3,TRBJ1-5
CASSLSPNQPQHF,TGTGCCAGCAGTTTAAGCCCCAATCAGCCCCAGCATTTT,NA,NA,TRBV27,TRBJ1-5
CASRFRAPTNEKLFF,TGTGCCAGCAGGTTTAGAGCACCCACTAATGAAAAACTGTTTTTT,NA,NA,TRBV2,TRBJ1-4
CASSYFRQGANGYTF,TGTGCCAGCAGTTATTTCCGACAGGGGGCTAATGGCTACACCTTC,TRBD1,NA,TRBV6-5,TRBJ1-2
CASSIRTANTGELFF,TGTGCCAGCTCAATACGGACAGCGAACACCGGGGAGCTGTTTTTT,NA,NA,TRBV18,TRBJ2-2
CASSRTQGETQYF,TGTGCCAGCAGTAGAACACAGGGTGAGACCCAGTACTTC,NA,NA,TRBV6-4,TRBJ2-5
CASSYVGGWKYNEQFF,TGTGCCAGCAGTTATGTTGGCGGGTGGAAATACAATGAGCAGTTCTTC,NA,NA,TRBV6-5,TRBJ2-1
CASSPNRQGTLFEQYF,TGCGCCAGCAGCCCCAACAGACAGGGGACCCTCTTTGAGCAGTACTTC,TRBD1,NA,TRBV5-1,TRBJ2-7
CASVAGSNYGYTF,TGTGCCAGCGTAGCCGGGAGTAACTATGGCTACACCTTC,NA,NA,TRBV5-6,TRBJ1-2
CASSPFLTSGRTNTGELFF,TGTGCCAGCAGCCCCTTTCTCACTAGCGGGAGGACCAACACCGGGGAGCTGTTTTTT,TRBD2,NA,TRBV3-1/TRBV3-2,TRBJ2-2
CASRAGSIGEQYF,TGTGCCAGTAGAGCGGGATCTATTGGCGAGCAGTACTTC,TRBD2,NA,TRBV19,TRBJ2-7
CASSPRLAGVDEQFF,TGTGCCAGCTCACCACGGCTAGCGGGAGTGGATGAGCAGTTCTTC,TRBD2,NA,TRBV18,TRBJ2-1
CASSLGWTSPPKTQYF,TGTGCCAGCAGCTTAGGATGGACATCTCCCCCCAAGACCCAGTACTTC,NA,many,TRBV7-9,TRBJ2-5
CASSVGAGTGELFF,TGTGCCAGCAGCGTAGGGGCGGGCACCGGGGAGCTGTTTTTT,NA,NA,TRBV9,TRBJ2-2
CASSPRGWGYTF,TGTGCCAGCAGTCCCCGGGGATGGGGCTACACCTTC,NA,NA,TRBV28,TRBJ1-2
CASSPGLNYEQYF,TGTGCCAGCAGCCCGGGACTAAACTACGAGCAGTACTTC,TRBD2,NA,TRBV3-1/TRBV3-2,TRBJ2-7
CATSDTAGGLNEQFF,TGTGCCACCAGTGATACGGCGGGAGGCCTCAATGAGCAGTTCTTC,TRBD2,NA,TRBV24-1,TRBJ2-1
CASSYGGSFNEQFF,TGTGCCAGCAGTTATGGCGGGAGTTTCAATGAGCAGTTCTTC,TRBD2,NA,TRBV6-2/TRBV6-3,TRBJ2-1
CASSPNNGGTDTQYF,TGTGCCAGCTCACCAAACAACGGGGGCACAGATACGCAGTATTTT,NA,NA,TRBV18,TRBJ2-3
CASSIYLGGEQYF,TGTGCCAGTAGTATCTATCTGGGGGGCGAGCAGTACTTC,NA,NA,TRBV19,TRBJ2-7
CASSAGSYNSPLHF,TGTGCCAGCAGCGCGGGCTCCTATAATTCACCCCTCCACTTT,NA,once,TRBV13,TRBJ1-6